Shown below are 32 T cell receptor beta chains from a single sample sequenced in a study of cytomegalovirus exposure and HLA in healthy donors. The primer mix had 60 Vbeta and 13 Jbeta primers. The table came from immunoSEQ multiplex PCR; TCRdb's copy has only in-frame clones and leaves some out. The data show around 150,000 clones, roughly 80% seen once. The sequencing sample was made of PBMCs. Source of these receptors: a young man in good health and CMV-seropositive.

The chain recombines TRBV4-3 with TRBJ1-1; tentative D call: TRBD1 (5 bases). Germline V gives CDR1 LGHNA, CDR2 YSLEER. The germline V and J ends were trimmed by 4 bases and 11 bases, with 20 bases remaining between them. CDR3 length: 14 amino acids. CDR3 amino acids: CASSPNGGPMMAFF. DNA for the CDR3: TGCGCCAGCAGCCCAAACGGGGGTCCCATGATGGCTTTCTTT.

The V gene is TRBV6-1, the J gene TRBJ1-5, with a weak D call TRBD1 (6 bases). The germline CDR1 and CDR2 sequences are MNHNS and SASEGT. The V and J ends lost 4 bases and 6 bases respectively, with 13 bases between them. This CDR3 spans 14 amino acids. The CDR3 DNA follows: TGTGCCAGCAGTGGACGGCAGGGGAGTCAGCCCCAGCATTTT. This encodes CASSGRQGSQPQHF.

This chain uses TRBV7-2 with TRBJ1-3; 9 bases agree with TRBD1. CDR3 length equals 15 residues. The germline CDR1 and CDR2 sequences are SGHTA and FQGNSA. V lost 7 bases and J lost 2; bases outside the gene matches: 6. In DNA, the CDR3 is TGTGCCAGCACCCTAAACAGGGGGCCTGGAAACACCATATATTTT. It encodes CASTLNRGPGNTIYF.

The genes are TRBV2 and TRBJ1-5, with 8 bases aligning to TRBD1. Germline values: CDR1 SNHLY, CDR2 FYNNEI. This CDR3 region has 17 residues. The V segment lost 7 bases and the J segment 6 bases; nucleotides outside the gene matches: 17. The CDR3 sequence: CASNRQGSIGVGQPQHF. The CDR3, as DNA: TGTGCCAGCAACCGACAGGGGAGTATTGGGGTCGGTCAGCCCCAGCATTTT.

The V call is TRBV5-1, the J call TRBJ2-1; D is perhaps TRBD1 (5 bases). The germline CDR1 and CDR2 sequences are SGHRS and YFSETQ. The V end lost 6 bases, the J end lost 10 bases, and 20 bases lay between the germline ends. CDR3 length equals 14 residues. CDR3 sequence reads: CASTRTRIPGEQFF. The CDR3 DNA reads as TGCGCCAGCACAAGGACAAGGATTCCTGGGGAGCAGTTCTTC.

This sequence joins TRBV6-1 and TRBJ1-3; D is unclear. Germline V lookup: CDR1 MNHNS, CDR2 SASEGT. V dropped 6 bases and J dropped 7 bases, with 16 bases sitting between them. The CDR3 contains 14 residues. The CDR3: CASRKDKLANTIYF. As DNA, the CDR3 is TGTGCCAGCAGGAAAGACAAGCTGGCGAACACCATATATTTT.

This clone was counted a few times. The chain couples TRBV4-1 to TRBJ1-6; D remains ambiguous. The V gene's germline CDR1 is MGHRA and CDR2 YSYEKL. Trimming took 0 bases from V and 14 from J, leaving 8 bases between them. The CDR3 is 12 amino acids. CDR3 sequence: CASSQEGGALHF. For the CDR3, the DNA is TGCGCCAGCAGCCAAGAAGGCGGGGCCCTCCACTTT.

CDR3 sequence (DNA): TGTGCCAGCAGCCAAGATCGGGGGATTACCTGGAACACTGAAGCTTTCTTT. Translation gives CASSQDRGITWNTEAFF. V gene TRBV14 combines with J gene TRBJ1-1, with a possible D match to TRBD1 (5 bases). Germline CDR1 is SGHDN and CDR2 is FVKESK. Between the trimmed V and J ends, which lost 0 bases and 1 base, there was a span of 15 bases. The CDR3 covers 17 residues.

The V and J genes are TRBV25-1 and TRBJ1-6; TRBD1 aligns across 8 bases. Germline CDR1 is MGHDK and CDR2 is SYGVNS. The CDR3 contains 16 residues. Trimming cost V 6 bases and J 9 bases; bases outside gene matches: 13. CDR3 nucleotide sequence: TGTGCCAGCAGGGCCACTGACAGGGGTCCTAGTTCACCCCTCCACTTT. It codes for CASRATDRGPSSPLHF.

The rearrangement joins TRBV29-1 to TRBJ2-3, with 8 positions matching TRBD2. V shed 6 bases, J shed 5 bases, and the junction held 10 bases outside the gene matches. Per germline, CDR1 SQVTM and CDR2 ANQGSEA. The CDR3 is 14 amino acids. The CDR3 loop reads CSVAPGGAIDTQYF. In DNA form, the CDR3 reads TGCAGCGTCGCCCCCGGGGGGGCCATAGATACGCAGTATTTT.

This clone occurred a few times. The chain links TRBV7-9 to TRBJ2-3; a possible D gene is TRBD1 (6 bases). V lost 7 bases to trimming and J lost 1 base, with 9 bases between them. The CDR3 is 13 amino acids. Germline V lookup: CDR1 SEHNR, CDR2 FQNEAQ (reference sequence). Here the CDR3 DNA reads TGTGCCAGCACCGCAGGGGGCACAGATACGCAGTATTTT. This gives the protein CASTAGGTDTQYF.

This chain uses TRBV5-5 with TRBJ2-3, with D hard to call. The CDR3 contains 13 residues. V lost 2 bases and J 3 bases, leaving 7 bases between the germline ends. The germline V gene has CDR1 SGHKS and CDR2 YYEKEE (reference sequence). The CDR3 sequence is CASSFPATDTQYF. DNA of the CDR3: TGTGCCAGCAGCTTTCCAGCGACAGATACGCAGTATTTT.

The chain links TRBV7-2 to TRBJ2-3; 8 nucleotides line up with TRBD2. The length of the CDR3 is 15 residues. The germline CDR1 and CDR2 sequences are SGHTA and FQGNSA. Trimming removed 5 bases from V and 2 bases from J; junction bases left unmatched: 6. In nucleotides, the CDR3 is TGTGCCAGCAGCATTACTAGCGGCTCCACAGATACGCAGTATTTT. Its translation is CASSITSGSTDTQYF.

The gene calls are TRBV6-1 and TRBJ2-6; possibly TRBD2 for D (5 bases). This CDR3 contains 14 residues. V was shortened by 6 bases and J by 0 bases, with 6 bases between the two germline ends. Germline-derived CDR1 and CDR2 are MNHNS and SASEGT. The CDR3 here is CASRRDSGANVLTF. The DNA for the CDR3 is TGTGCCAGCAGGAGGGACTCTGGGGCCAACGTCCTGACTTTC.

This chain connects TRBV6-5 to TRBJ2-7, with 7 bases fitting TRBD1. CDR3 length: 14 amino acids. From germline, CDR1 is MNHEY and CDR2 SVGAGI. The J segment lost 6 bases and the V segment lost 0 bases, leaving 5 bases of the junction unmatched. The CDR3 reads CASSYSSNRGEQYF. Written as DNA, the CDR3 is TGTGCCAGCAGTTACTCATCCAACAGGGGCGAGCAGTACTTC.

This clone occurred a few times. The chain recombines TRBV18 with TRBJ2-7; 7 bases agree with TRBD2. This CDR3 spans 16 amino acids. Trimming cost V 5 bases and J 4 bases; bases outside gene matches: 14. Germline V gene sequence: CDR1 KGHSH, CDR2 LQKENI. In DNA form, the CDR3 reads TGTGCCAGCTCATATTCGGTGGCGGGAGAGGGGTACGAGCAGTACTTC. Translated: CASSYSVAGEGYEQYF.

The rearrangement uses TRBV4-2 and TRBJ1-6; TRBD1 might be the D (5 bases). CDR1 and CDR2 (germline): LGHNA, YNFKEQ. The length of the CDR3 is 16 residues. Deletions cut 4 bases from V and 6 bases from J, with 16 bases between. The CDR3 bases are TGTGCCAGCAGCCGAGGCGAGACAGAAGCTAATTCACCCCTCCACTTT. Encoded protein: CASSRGETEANSPLHF.

This clone appeared a few times. The limits of the CDR3 on the DNA are not certain, so only TCRdb's listed CDR3 is given. J is TRBJ2-5 and V is TRBV5-1; the table assigns TRBD1, which was not confirmed against the DNA. Including both end residues, the CDR3 is 15 amino acids long. In germline, CDR1 is SGHRS, CDR2 YFSETQ. The CDR3 sequence is CASSTSLGGEETQYF.

The chain's CDR3 is CASSITRGGWQPQHF. The CDR3 DNA is TGTGCCAGTAGTATAACCCGGGGGGGGTGGCAGCCCCAGCATTTT. The rearrangement uses TRBV19 and TRBJ1-5, with D possibly being TRBD1 (5 bases). Per germline, CDR1 LNHDA and CDR2 SQIVND (reference sequence). Trimming took 2 bases from V and 7 from J, leaving 15 bases between them. The CDR3 consists of 15 residues.

This clone was detected only a few times. CDR3 amino acids: CASSLGQGATGNTIYF. The CDR3 bases are TGCGCCAGCAGCTTGGGACAGGGGGCAACAGGAAACACCATATATTTT. The chain carries TRBV5-1 and TRBJ1-3, with TRBD1 identical over 10 bases. Germline V gives CDR1 SGHRS, CDR2 YFSETQ. V trimming: 0 bases; J trimming: 4 bases; junction bases outside the gene matches: 4. This CDR3 contains 16 residues.

The CDR3 sequence: CASSQDFGGEQFF. The CDR3 nucleotides are TGCGCCAGCAGCCAAGATTTCGGAGGTGAGCAGTTCTTC. This sequence joins TRBV4-1 and TRBJ2-1; D perhaps matches TRBD2 (5 bases). The germline gives CDR1 MGHRA, CDR2 YSYEKL. The length of the CDR3 is 13 residues. Between the trimmed V and J ends, which lost 0 bases and 9 bases, there was a span of 9 bases.

V usage is TRBV25-1 and J usage is TRBJ1-1; 9 nucleotides match TRBD1. The J segment lost 1 base and the V segment lost 4 bases, leaving 7 bases of the junction unmatched. Germline assignment: CDR1 MGHDK and CDR2 SYGVNS. The CDR3 totals 16 residues. The CDR3: CASSALTGGSNTEAFF. CDR3 in DNA: TGTGCCAGCAGTGCTTTGACAGGGGGATCGAACACTGAAGCTTTCTTT.

V gene TRBV23-1 combines with J gene TRBJ2-3; 8 positions agree with TRBD2. TRBV23-1 has ORF status, its function being uncertain. CDR3 length: 18 amino acids. V dropped 3 bases and J dropped 0; count of bases not matched to a gene: 11. CDR3 loop: CASSQLNSGTRSTDTQYF. The CDR3 DNA is TGCGCCAGCAGTCAGTTAAACTCCGGGACTAGGAGCACAGATACGCAGTATTTT.

This chain links TRBV7-2 with TRBJ1-4; 7 bases fit TRBD1. V lost 5 bases, J lost 8 bases, and 14 bases stayed unmatched. There are 16 residues in the CDR3. The germline V gene has CDR1 SGHTA and CDR2 FQGNSA. Written as DNA, the CDR3 is TGTGCCAGCAGCCCGACGGGGGGGACAGTTTACGAAAAACTGTTTTTT. It yields the protein CASSPTGGTVYEKLFF.

V and J are TRBV4-1 and TRBJ2-5; 8 bases are a match to TRBD2. The CDR3 extends over 15 amino acids. Germline CDR1 reads MGHRA; CDR2 reads YSYEKL. The ends lost 1 base at V and 5 bases at J; junction bases unmatched: 6. DNA of the CDR3: TGCGCCAGCAGCCAAGTAGGACTAGCCAGGGAGACCCAGTACTTC. Amino acids: CASSQVGLARETQYF.

The gene calls are TRBV11-2 and TRBJ2-7; TRBD1 matches at 7 bases. CDR1 SGHAT and CDR2 FQNNGV come from the germline V gene. V gave up 5 bases and J gave up 2 bases; unmatched junction bases: 9. This CDR3 has 15 residues. CDR3 amino acids: CASSPPRTGTYEQYF. The DNA of the CDR3 is TGTGCCAGCAGCCCGCCTCGGACAGGCACCTACGAGCAGTACTTC.

The chain couples TRBV10-1 to TRBJ2-2, with a weak D call TRBD2 (6 bases). Trimming pared 8 bases from V and 5 bases from J, leaving 12 bases between. CDR1 and CDR2 from the germline V gene are WNHNN and SYGVQD (reference sequence). This CDR3 comprises 13 residues. CDR3 nucleotides: TGCGCCAGCTCACGGGAGCGGACCGGGGAGCTGTTTTTT. Encoded protein: CASSRERTGELFF.

This clone was counted a single time. This chain joins TRBV7-9 and TRBJ2-2; D unclear. Germline-derived CDR1 and CDR2 are SEHNR and FQNEAQ (reference sequence). The CDR3 extends over 13 amino acids. The V end was cut by 5 bases, the J end by 0 bases, with 4 bases between. The DNA for the CDR3 is TGTGCCAGCAGCCAGACGAACACCGGGGAGCTGTTTTTT. As protein: CASSQTNTGELFF.

J is TRBJ2-1 and V is TRBV21-1; the DNA was not compared with TRBD2, the D call given in the table. TRBV21-1 represents a pseudogene. The CDR3 totals 15 residues. CDR3 protein: CARPGSLSSYNEQFF. The CDR3 coding sequence is TGTGCCCGCCCCGGGAGCCTCAGCTCCTACAATGAGCAGTTCTTC.

The J gene is TRBJ1-2, the V gene TRBV30, with D unresolved. The CDR3 is 11 residues long. Germline V gene lookup returns CDR1 GTSNPN and CDR2 SVGIG (reference sequence). V lost 3 bases to trimming and J lost 4 bases, with 6 bases between them. CDR3 nucleotides: TGTGCCTGGAGCCAGTCCTATGGCTACACCTTC. Translating gives CAWSQSYGYTF.

This clone has only a few counts. The chain combines TRBV18 with TRBJ2-7; 7 bases align to TRBD2. V trimming: 0 bases; J trimming: 1 base; junction bases outside the gene matches: 3. The CDR3 contains 15 residues. The germline CDR1 and CDR2 sequences are KGHSH and LQKENI. CDR3 residues: CASSPPTSRSYEQYF. CDR3 bases: TGTGCCAGCTCACCACCGACTAGCAGGTCCTACGAGCAGTACTTC.

This chain uses TRBV5-4 with TRBJ2-7; 11 bases are shared with TRBD2. V lost 5 bases, J lost 2 bases, and 6 bases stayed unmatched. Germline lookup yields CDR1 SGHNT and CDR2 YYREEE (reference sequence). There are 15 residues in the CDR3. This CDR3 is CASRGGTSGTYEQYF. CDR3 DNA: TGTGCCAGCAGGGGTGGGACTAGCGGAACCTACGAGCAGTACTTC.